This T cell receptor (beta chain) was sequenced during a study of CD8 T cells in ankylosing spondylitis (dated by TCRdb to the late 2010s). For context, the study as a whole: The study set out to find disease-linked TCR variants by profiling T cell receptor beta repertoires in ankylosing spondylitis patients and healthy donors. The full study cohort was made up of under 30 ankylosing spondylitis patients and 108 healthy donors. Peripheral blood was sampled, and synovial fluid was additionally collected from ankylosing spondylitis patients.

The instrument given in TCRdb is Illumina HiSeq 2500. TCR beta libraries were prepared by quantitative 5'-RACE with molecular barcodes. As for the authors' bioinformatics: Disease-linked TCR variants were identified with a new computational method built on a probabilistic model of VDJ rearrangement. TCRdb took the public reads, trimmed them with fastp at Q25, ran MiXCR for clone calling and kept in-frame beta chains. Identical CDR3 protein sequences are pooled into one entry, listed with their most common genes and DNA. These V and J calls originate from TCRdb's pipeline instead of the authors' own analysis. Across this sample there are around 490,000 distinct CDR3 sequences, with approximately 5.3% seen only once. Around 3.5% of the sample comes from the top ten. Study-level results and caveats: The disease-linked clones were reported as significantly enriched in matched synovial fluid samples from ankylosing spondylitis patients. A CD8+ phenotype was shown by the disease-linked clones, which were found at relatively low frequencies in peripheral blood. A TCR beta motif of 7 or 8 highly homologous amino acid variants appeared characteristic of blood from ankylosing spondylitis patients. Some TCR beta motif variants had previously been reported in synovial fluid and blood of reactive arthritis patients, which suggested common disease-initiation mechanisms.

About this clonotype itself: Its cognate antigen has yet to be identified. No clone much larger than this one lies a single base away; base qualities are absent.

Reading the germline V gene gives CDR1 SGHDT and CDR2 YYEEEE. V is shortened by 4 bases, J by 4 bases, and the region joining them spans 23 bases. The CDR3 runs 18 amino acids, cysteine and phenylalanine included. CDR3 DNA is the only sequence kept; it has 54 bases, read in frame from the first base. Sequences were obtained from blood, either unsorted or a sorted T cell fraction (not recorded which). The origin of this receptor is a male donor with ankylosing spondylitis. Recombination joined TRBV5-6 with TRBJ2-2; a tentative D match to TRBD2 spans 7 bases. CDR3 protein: CASSGGAWREIVTGELFF. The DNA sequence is TGTGCCAGCAGCGGGGGGGCATGGCGGGAGATAGTCACCGGGGAGCTGTTTTTT.